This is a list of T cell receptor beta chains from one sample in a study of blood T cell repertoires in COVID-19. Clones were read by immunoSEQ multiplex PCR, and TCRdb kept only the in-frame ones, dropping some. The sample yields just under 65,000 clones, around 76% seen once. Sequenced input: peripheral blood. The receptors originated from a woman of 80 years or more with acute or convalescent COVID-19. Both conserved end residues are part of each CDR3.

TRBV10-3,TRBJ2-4,CAISDTQGNIQYF
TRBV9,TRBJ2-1,CASSPEGGGTYNEQFF
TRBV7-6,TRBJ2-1,CASSLSPAGGYNEQFF
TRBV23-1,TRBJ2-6,CASPTGSGANVLTF
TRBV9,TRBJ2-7,CASSVGTGGGEQYF
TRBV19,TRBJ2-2,CASSSSSGSWPGELFF
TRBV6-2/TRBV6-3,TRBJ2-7,CASSYSVWDSPYEQYF
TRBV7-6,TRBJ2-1,CASSFGLAGGPNEQFF
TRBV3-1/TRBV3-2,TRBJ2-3,CASSPPGAVTQYF
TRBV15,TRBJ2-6,CATSRVLGSGSSGANVLTF
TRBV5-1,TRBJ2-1,CASSRDRGPNEQFF
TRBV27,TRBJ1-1,CASRSTGANTEAFF
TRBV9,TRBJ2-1,CASSPTGTSGTYEQFF
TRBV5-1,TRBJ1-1,CASSFEGLTEAFF
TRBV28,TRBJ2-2,CASSLLSGTNTGELFF
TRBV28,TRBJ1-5,CASRLRNQPQHF
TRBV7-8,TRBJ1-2,CASSLFVVVGHGYTF
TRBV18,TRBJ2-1,CASSQRTGRSYNEQFF
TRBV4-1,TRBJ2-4,CASSQALDSNKNIQYF
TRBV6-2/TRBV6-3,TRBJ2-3,CASSYEGRRTDTQYF
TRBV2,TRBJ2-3,CASSSGTSGRVKWPDTQYF
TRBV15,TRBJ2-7,CATSRPTSIAPRDEQYF
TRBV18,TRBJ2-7,CASSPVLGSGTYEQYF
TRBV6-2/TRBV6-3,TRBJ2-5,CASSAWTVQETQYF
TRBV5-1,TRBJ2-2,CASSLGPSSMSGELFF
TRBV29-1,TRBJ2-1,CSVDGDSYNEQFF
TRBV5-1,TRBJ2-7,CASSVAGGPYEQYF
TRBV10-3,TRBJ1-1,CAISDRIDTEAFF
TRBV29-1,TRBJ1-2,CSVSGQVNYGYTF
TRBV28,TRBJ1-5,CASSLGQGNQPQHF
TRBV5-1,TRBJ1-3,CASSSEGNTIYF
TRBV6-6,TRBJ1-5,CASTHLDSNQPQHF
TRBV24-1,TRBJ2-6,CATSDDSSGANVLTF
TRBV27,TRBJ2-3,CASSLGLADTDTQYF
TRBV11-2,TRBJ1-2,CASSFWESGQGHRGYTF
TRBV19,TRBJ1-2,CATSSMDYGYTF
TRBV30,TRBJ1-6,CAWGLRGRHNSPLHF
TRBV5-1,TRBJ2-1,CASSWGPPISNEQFF
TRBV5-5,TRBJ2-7,CASSLGGVSYEQYF
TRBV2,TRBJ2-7,CATDDRGSYEQYF
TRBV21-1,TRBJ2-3,CASSKLTRARQYF
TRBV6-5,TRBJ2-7,CASRGTREQYF
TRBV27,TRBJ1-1,CASSLYRGGRGTEAFF
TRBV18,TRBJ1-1,CASSPLRQGALNTEAFF
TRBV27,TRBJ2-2,CASSFGVHTGELFF
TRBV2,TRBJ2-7,CASSESTGDAEQYF
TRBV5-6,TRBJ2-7,CASSLGPRDEQYF
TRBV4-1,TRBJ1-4,CASSQPYREKLFF
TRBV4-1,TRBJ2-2,CASSQDYTSGRAAGGELFF
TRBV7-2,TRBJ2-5,CASSPWDRIGETQYF
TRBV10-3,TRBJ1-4,CAISGGTMSTNEKLFF
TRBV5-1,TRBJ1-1,CASSGRTGGTEAFF